Listed here are 27 T cell receptor beta chains from one sample, sequenced in a study of cytomegalovirus exposure and HLA in healthy donors. Using immunoSEQ multiplex PCR, the repertoire was profiled, and TCRdb retains in-frame clones only, with some absent. The profile shows 150,000 to 200,000 clones, 84% of them singletons. Source material: PBMCs. The origin of the receptors is a man between 18 and 29 years old in good health and CMV-seropositive.

The chain recombines TRBV30 with TRBJ2-5; 8 bases are shared with TRBD1. CDR1 and CDR2 from the germline V gene are GTSNPN and SVGIG (reference sequence). The CDR3 has 14 amino acids. Trimming removed 5 bases from V and 5 bases from J; junction bases left unmatched: 10. As DNA, the CDR3 is TGTGCCTGGGAGGCGGACAGGGTGGGGGAGACCCAGTACTTC. Protein sequence: CAWEADRVGETQYF.

V usage is TRBV4-3 and J usage is TRBJ2-7; 10 bases fit TRBD2. Germline loops: CDR1 LGHNA, CDR2 YSLEER. V shed 2 bases and J 3 bases; nucleotides not matched to a gene: 4. This CDR3 spans 15 amino acids. CDR3 sequence (DNA): TGCGCCAGCAGCCAACAAGGACTAGCGGACTACGAGCAGTACTTC. Its translation: CASSQQGLADYEQYF.

This clone was recorded only once. CDR3 sequence (DNA): TGCGCCAGCAGCTTGGGACAGGGGGCCGGCGCTGAAGCTTTCTTT. Translated: CASSLGQGAGAEAFF. This rearrangement joins TRBV5-1 to TRBJ1-1, with TRBD1 matching 10 bases. The germline gives CDR1 SGHRS, CDR2 YFSETQ. This CDR3 is built from 15 residues. V shed 0 bases and J 6 bases; nucleotides not matched to a gene: 5.

The CDR3 reads CASSTSGGSTGELFF. CDR3 nucleotides: TGTGCCAGCAGCACATCGGGAGGGTCGACCGGGGAGCTGTTTTTT. V gene TRBV7-2 combines with J gene TRBJ2-2; TRBD2 aligns across 8 bases. The germline CDR1 and CDR2 sequences are SGHTA and FQGNSA. Germline trimming cut 5 bases from V and 5 bases from J; bases unmatched to any gene: 7. The CDR3 runs 15 residues.

This clone was recorded a few times. V usage is TRBV30 and J usage is TRBJ1-2; TRBD1 aligns across 10 bases. Trimming cost V 3 bases and J 6 bases; bases outside gene matches: 4. The CDR3 runs to 13 residues. Germline CDR1 reads GTSNPN; CDR2 reads SVGIG (reference sequence). The CDR3 sequence: CAWRDRGRDGYTF. The CDR3 nucleotides read TGTGCCTGGAGAGACAGGGGGCGCGATGGCTACACCTTC.

This clone was seen a single time. The J gene is TRBJ2-5, the V gene TRBV28, with 11 nucleotides matching TRBD2. The trim removed 5 bases at V and 0 bases at J, leaving 2 bases unmatched. The V gene's germline CDR1 is MDHEN and CDR2 SYDVKM. The CDR3 spans 15 residues. CDR3 DNA sequence: TGTGCCAGCAGTCGGACTAGCGGGTACCAAGAGACCCAGTACTTC. Protein sequence: CASSRTSGYQETQYF.

This chain connects TRBV20-1 to TRBJ1-4; D is unresolved. CDR1 DFQATT and CDR2 SNEGSKA come from the germline V gene (reference sequence). This CDR3 is built from 11 residues. The CDR3 reads CSAMTSGKLFF. CDR3 nucleotide sequence: TGCAGCGCGATGACCAGCGGAAAACTGTTTTTT.

The chain couples TRBV30 to TRBJ1-3, with a possible D match to TRBD1 (5 bases). CDR1 and CDR2 from the germline V gene are GTSNPN and SVGIG (reference sequence). The CDR3 sequence is 15 residues long. Trimming stripped 5 bases from V and 4 bases from J, with 18 bases between. The CDR3 loop reads CAWGIGGAGGNTIYF. For the CDR3, the DNA is TGTGCCTGGGGAATAGGTGGAGCAGGGGGAAACACCATATATTTT.

This clone occurred once. This chain connects TRBV6-5 to TRBJ1-1; D may be TRBD1 (6 bases). V was pared by 4 bases and J by 4 bases, with 16 bases between. The CDR3 consists of 15 residues. The germline gives CDR1 MNHEY, CDR2 SVGAGI. The CDR3 nucleotides are TGTGCCAGCAGTTGGGCAGGGGCAGGGGCCACTGAAGCTTTCTTT. Its translation: CASSWAGAGATEAFF.

The rearrangement joins TRBV6-1 to TRBJ1-5; D unclear. The germline V gene encodes CDR1 MNHNS and CDR2 SASEGT. The V end lost 5 bases, the J end lost 3 bases, and 11 bases lay between the germline ends. The CDR3 has 14 residues. For the CDR3, the DNA is TGTGCCAGCAGTAAAGGAGGGAACAATCAGCCCCAGCATTTT. Translation: CASSKGGNNQPQHF.

The V gene is TRBV19, the J gene TRBJ2-7; 8 bases line up with TRBD1. The CDR3 is made up of 15 amino acids. The J segment lost 5 bases and the V segment lost 6 bases, leaving 12 bases of the junction unmatched. From germline, CDR1 is LNHDA and CDR2 SQIVND (reference sequence). CDR3: CASSARQGSVDEQYF. The DNA of the CDR3 is TGTGCCAGTAGCGCGAGACAGGGGTCCGTGGACGAGCAGTACTTC.

The chain employs TRBV5-4 and TRBJ2-3, with a possible D match to TRBD2 (6 bases). V shed 2 bases and J shed 8 bases, with 18 bases lying between them. The germline V gene encodes CDR1 SGHNT and CDR2 YYREEE (reference sequence). There are 15 residues in the CDR3. The CDR3 sequence is CASSLPTGLMATQYF. CDR3 nucleotide sequence: TGTGCCAGCAGCTTACCCACGGGACTTATGGCTACGCAGTATTTT. Looking up the rest from reference TRBV5-4 and TRBJ2-3 gives the full variable domain: ETGVTQSPTHLIKTRGQQVTLRCSSQSGHNTVSWYQQALGQGPQFIFQYYREEENGRGNFPPRFSGLQFPNYSSELNVNALELDDSALYLCASSLPTGLMATQYFGPGTRLTVL.

A note on this clone: At one of its ends the junction is not consistent with the germline gene, which may arise from a read error. This chain connects TRBV7-6 to TRBJ1-5; D remains unclear. The CDR3 spans 15 residues. Germline V lookup: CDR1 SGHVS, CDR2 FNYEAQ. This chain's CDR3 is CASSLGGYSNQPQHF. The CDR3 region has the DNA TGTGCCAGCAGTTTAGGAGGCTATAGCAATCAGCCCCAGCATTTT.

The chain's CDR3 is CASSSPGANYGYTF. CDR3 nucleotides: TGTGCCAGCAGTTCTCCAGGGGCTAACTATGGCTACACCTTC. The chain employs TRBV28 and TRBJ1-2; a weak D match, TRBD1 (6 bases). Trimming took 4 bases from V and 0 from J, leaving 9 bases between them. The CDR3 loop spans 14 amino acids. CDR1 and CDR2 from the germline V gene are MDHEN and SYDVKM.

The chain links TRBV29-1 to TRBJ2-1; D may be TRBD2 (6 bases). There are 12 residues in the CDR3. Trimming stripped 6 bases from V and 5 bases from J, with 11 bases between. The germline V gene encodes CDR1 SQVTM and CDR2 ANQGSEA. This chain's CDR3 is CSVFPGDNEQFF. In nucleotides, the CDR3 is TGCAGCGTCTTTCCGGGGGACAATGAGCAGTTCTTC.

This chain uses TRBV5-4 with TRBJ1-5; no definite D call. V lost 6 bases and J lost 1, with 11 bases in between. Germline V CDR1 and CDR2: SGHNT, YYREEE (reference sequence). The CDR3 is 14 residues long. The CDR3 bases are TGTGCCAGCAAACCTGCAGGCAGCAATCAGCCCCAGCATTTT. Translating it yields CASKPAGSNQPQHF.

This chain links TRBV6-6 with TRBJ2-5; no clear D gene. CDR1 and CDR2 from the germline V gene are MNHNY and SVGAGI (reference sequence). V was trimmed by 4 bases and J by 4 bases, leaving 16 bases between them. The CDR3 is 15 amino acids. CDR3 DNA sequence: TGTGCCAGCAGTTTCCTTGGTGTCGGTTTAGAGACCCAGTACTTC. Amino acids: CASSFLGVGLETQYF.

J is TRBJ2-7 and V is TRBV4-1, with 9 bases matching TRBD1. The germline V gene has CDR1 MGHRA and CDR2 YSYEKL. After removal of 3 bases from V and 2 bases from J, the junction contained 8 bases not matched to a gene. The CDR3 sequence is 16 residues long. The CDR3 is CASSQGPGTGPYEQYF. CDR3 nucleotides: TGCGCCAGCAGCCAGGGCCCCGGGACAGGGCCCTACGAGCAGTACTTC.

The chain carries TRBV5-6 and TRBJ1-1; 8 bases map to TRBD1. There are 14 residues in the CDR3. From germline, CDR1 is SGHDT and CDR2 YYEEEE. The V gene end was trimmed by 5 bases and the J gene end by 4 bases; junction bases not matched to a gene: 7. CDR3 coding DNA: TGTGCCAGCAGAAAGACAGGGGTCGGCACTGAAGCTTTCTTT. Protein product: CASRKTGVGTEAFF.

CDR3 sequence (DNA): TGTGCCAGCAACCCGGACAGGATCACTGAAGCTTTCTTT. It yields the protein CASNPDRITEAFF. The chain has TRBV2 and TRBJ1-1; 7 positions match TRBD1. V was clipped by 7 bases and J by 4 bases; unmatched bases: 6. Germline assignment: CDR1 SNHLY and CDR2 FYNNEI. The CDR3 length is 13 residues.

This clone was picked up a small number of times. The V and J genes are TRBV28 and TRBJ1-5; the D is unclear. The CDR3 contains 13 residues. V lost 6 bases, J lost 8 bases, and 14 bases lay in between. Germline V gives CDR1 MDHEN, CDR2 SYDVKM. The CDR3 reads CASRRSGAEPQHF. In DNA form, the CDR3 reads TGTGCCAGCAGACGGTCTGGAGCTGAGCCCCAGCATTTT.

The rearrangement joins TRBV11-1 to TRBJ2-7; TRBD2 aligns across 8 bases. This CDR3 has 14 residues. V dropped 7 bases and J dropped 1; count of bases not matched to a gene: 6. Germline CDR1 SGHAT, CDR2 FQDESV (reference sequence). As DNA, the CDR3 is TGTGCCAGCAAGTACGGGAGGGCGTCCTACGAGCAGTACTTC. This encodes CASKYGRASYEQYF.

The CDR3 DNA sequence: TGTGCCAGTAGCTCTCGGACATTCCCCACTGAAGCTTTCTTT. Amino acid sequence: CASSSRTFPTEAFF. V usage is TRBV19 and J usage is TRBJ1-1; a possible D gene is TRBD1 (5 bases). Germline-derived CDR1 and CDR2 are LNHDA and SQIVND (reference sequence). This CDR3 is built from 14 residues. V was cut by 6 bases and J by 4 bases, with 15 bases left in between. Complete variable domain (other parts from reference TRBV19 and TRBJ1-1): DGGITQSPKYLFRKEGQNVTLSCEQNLNHDAMYWYRQDPGQGLRLIYYSQIVNDFQKGDIAEGYSVSREKKESFPLTVTSAQKNPTAFYLCASSSRTFPTEAFFGQGTRLTVV.

This sequence joins TRBV30 and TRBJ1-2; no clear D. Trimming cost V 2 bases and J 2 bases, with 6 bases left between them. The germline CDR1 and CDR2 sequences are GTSNPN and SVGIG (reference sequence). The CDR3 has 12 amino acids. The CDR3 sequence: CAWSPRNYGYTF. Written as DNA, the CDR3 is TGTGCCTGGAGTCCCAGGAACTATGGCTACACCTTC.

V and J are TRBV30 and TRBJ1-4; 8 positions match TRBD1. Trimming took 6 bases from V and 5 from J; bases not matched to a gene: 11. From germline, CDR1 is GTSNPN and CDR2 SVGIG (reference sequence). The CDR3 has 15 amino acids. The CDR3 nucleotides are TGTGCCTGCCGGGTCTCAGGGGGCGGGAATGAAAAACTGTTTTTT. Translating gives CACRVSGGGNEKLFF.

V and J are TRBV5-1 and TRBJ2-1; 8 nucleotides agree with TRBD2. CDR3 length: 15 amino acids. Losses at the gene ends were 7 bases for V and 3 bases for J; bases not matched to a gene: 9. CDR1 and CDR2 (germline): SGHRS, YFSETQ. The CDR3 is CASGAGLADYNEQFF. CDR3 sequence (DNA): TGCGCCAGCGGAGCCGGACTAGCAGACTACAATGAGCAGTTCTTC.

This chain links TRBV7-3 with TRBJ1-3, with a weak D call TRBD1 (5 bases). CDR1 SGHTA and CDR2 FQGTGA come from the germline V gene. The CDR3 is made up of 15 amino acids. Trimming removed 2 bases at V and 2 bases at J, with 10 bases between. CDR3 DNA sequence: TGTGCCAGCAGCTTAGGGACTGCCGCTGGAAACACCATATATTTT. Its protein product is CASSLGTAAGNTIYF.